Sequencing of this TCR beta chain was carried out in a study of PD-1 blockade in classical Hodgkin lymphoma. Time point reported: cycle 4 day 1 (C4D1), after 5 to 7 weeks of nivolumab. Brentuximab vedotin exposure varied among the patients, all of whom had relapsed after autologous stem cell transplantation. Using magnetic negative selection, the CD4+ T cells were separated out of thawed PBMCs. Best responses fell into complete response, partial response or progressive disease. Method: immunoSEQ multiplex PCR; TCRdb's copy keeps in-frame clones and lacks some. The sample holds 25,000 to 30,000 clones, approximately 80% seen once. The CDR3 covers 13 residues. Germline values: CDR1 SEHNR, CDR2 FQNEAQ (reference sequence). This clone was picked up a small number of times. The germline gene is not matched at one end of the junction; a read error may be the cause.

J is TRBJ1-6 and V is TRBV7-9; possibly TRBD1 for D (5 bases). The sequencing here drew on CD4+ T cells from blood, taken before the fourth cycle of nivolumab. The TCR was taken from a human donor with classical Hodgkin lymphoma. CDR3 nucleotide sequence: TGTGCCAGCAGTTTAGCGGGGGATTCACCCCTCCACTTT. This codes for CASSLAGDSPLHF.